The present T cell receptor (beta chain) was sequenced within a study of control samples from healthy donors and cancer patients. Germline V gene lookup returns CDR1 MGHRA and CDR2 YSYEKL. CDR3 length equals 14 residues. The germline V and J ends were trimmed by 1 base and 9 bases, with 15 bases remaining between them. Libraries were prepared by immunoSEQ multiplex PCR; TCRdb keeps only in-frame clonotypes and omits some of them. The repertoire holds around 140,000 clones, with roughly 89% as singletons. This TCR derives from a man younger than 30 in good health. Specimen: blood. V usage is TRBV4-1 and J usage is TRBJ1-2; D remains unclear. CDR3 bases: TGCGCCAGCAGCCAAGTGATAGGGAATAGTCGCTACACCTTC. It encodes CASSQVIGNSRYTF.